The 6 T cell receptor beta chains below come from one sample, sequenced in a study of cytomegalovirus exposure and HLA in healthy donors. The PCR ran on 60 Vbeta and 13 Jbeta primers. Assay: immunoSEQ multiplex PCR; the TCRdb copy retains only in-frame clones and omits some. The sample has around 150,000 clones; the top ten hold approximately 2.6%. Material: PBMCs. These receptors were obtained from a middle-aged man in good health and CMV-seronegative.

The chain combines TRBV29-1 with TRBJ1-1; tentative D call: TRBD1 (5 bases). The CDR3 runs to 12 residues. Germline CDR1 and CDR2: SQVTM and ANQGSEA. For the CDR3, the DNA is TGCGGTACCAAACAGGTGAACACTGAAGCTTTCTTT. Translation: CGTKQVNTEAFF.

V and J are TRBV6-1 and TRBJ1-5; D may be TRBD1 (6 bases). Trimming took off 1 base at V and 2 bases at J, with 9 bases between the two ends. The germline V gene has CDR1 MNHNS and CDR2 SASEGT. This CDR3 comprises 15 residues. The CDR3 DNA sequence: TGTGCCAGCAGTGAAGTCAGGGGAGGCAATCAGCCCCAGCATTTT. Encoded protein: CASSEVRGGNQPQHF.

The rearrangement joins TRBV19 to TRBJ1-5, with 8 bases matching TRBD1. This CDR3 is 16 amino acids long. CDR1 LNHDA and CDR2 SQIVND come from the germline V gene (reference sequence). With 3 bases clipped from V and 3 bases from J, the junction kept 7 bases outside the gene matches. This CDR3 reads CASSMKTGVNNQPQHF. Written as DNA, the CDR3 is TGTGCCAGTAGTATGAAGACAGGGGTAAACAATCAGCCCCAGCATTTT.

The chain links TRBV7-9 to TRBJ1-1; a possible D gene is TRBD1 (6 bases). The CDR3 totals 13 residues. V was pared by 10 bases and J by 5 bases, with 17 bases between. Germline V gives CDR1 SEHNR, CDR2 FQNEAQ (reference sequence). CDR3 sequence reads: CAITGRGETEAFF. In DNA form, the CDR3 reads TGTGCCATCACGGGCAGGGGAGAGACTGAAGCTTTCTTT.

The chain is built from TRBV19 and TRBJ1-2, with TRBD1 matching 7 bases. The CDR3 has 17 residues. The germline V gene encodes CDR1 LNHDA and CDR2 SQIVND (reference sequence). Trimming cost V 5 bases and J 2 bases; bases outside gene matches: 14. The CDR3 region is CASSSRMGTENNYGYTF. The CDR3 nucleotides are TGTGCCAGTAGTTCTCGTATGGGGACAGAGAACAACTATGGCTACACCTTC.

The chain combines TRBV7-9 with TRBJ1-1; no firm D call. The germline V gene has CDR1 SEHNR and CDR2 FQNEAQ (reference sequence). V lost 2 bases to trimming and J lost 1 base, with 8 bases between them. CDR3 length equals 14 residues. The chain's CDR3 is CASSLFAGNTEAFF. CDR3 DNA sequence: TGTGCCAGCAGCTTATTTGCAGGGAACACTGAAGCTTTCTTT.